The rows below give T cell receptor beta chains drawn from one sample of a study of cytomegalovirus exposure and HLA in healthy donors. Sequenced by immunoSEQ multiplex PCR; TCRdb stores in-frame clones only, minus some. The table lists some 110,000 clones, roughly 9.9% of them singletons. The source material was PBMCs. These receptors were obtained from a man aged 25-40 years in good health and CMV-seronegative. CDR3s include the opening cysteine and the closing phenylalanine or tryptophan. The order of the fields is V gene, J gene, clone size, D gene, CDR3 protein, CDR3 DNA. The D gene is left open where the match is weak. The listing skips clone size in some rows; elsewhere it reads once, few, many or a size class.

V gene: TRBV7-8
J gene: TRBJ1-3
clone size: few
D gene: TRBD1
CDR3 protein: CASSFLTGAVGNTIYF
CDR3 DNA: TGTGCCAGCAGCTTTCTTACAGGGGCGGTTGGAAACACCATATATTTT

V gene: TRBV28
J gene: TRBJ1-2
clone size: few
D gene: NA
CDR3 protein: CASSSEWEAVNYGYTF
CDR3 DNA: TGTGCCAGCAGTTCAGAGTGGGAGGCCGTTAACTATGGCTACACCTTC

V gene: TRBV11-3
J gene: TRBJ1-1
clone size: NA
D gene: TRBD1
CDR3 protein: CASSRQGQGTEAFF
CDR3 DNA: TGTGCCAGCAGTCGACAGGGGCAGGGCACTGAAGCTTTCTTT

V gene: TRBV5-6
J gene: TRBJ2-5
clone size: NA
D gene: TRBD2
CDR3 protein: CASSGLWRGEEETQYF
CDR3 DNA: TGTGCCAGCAGCGGATTGTGGCGGGGGGAGGAAGAGACCCAGTACTTC

V gene: TRBV2
J gene: TRBJ2-1
clone size: few
D gene: TRBD2
CDR3 protein: CASSELAGASGNEQFF
CDR3 DNA: TGTGCCAGCAGTGAATTAGCGGGAGCCTCCGGCAATGAGCAGTTCTTC

V gene: TRBV28
J gene: TRBJ2-7
clone size: NA
D gene: TRBD1
CDR3 protein: CASSSPRLDRFYEQYF
CDR3 DNA: TGTGCCAGCAGTTCCCCCCGCCTGGACAGGTTCTACGAGCAGTACTTC

V gene: TRBV30
J gene: TRBJ2-4
clone size: few
D gene: NA
CDR3 protein: CAWSVGGINIQYF
CDR3 DNA: TGTGCCTGGAGTGTAGGAGGCATAAACATTCAGTACTTC

V gene: TRBV27
J gene: TRBJ1-6
clone size: NA
D gene: NA
CDR3 protein: CASSSSSYNSPLHF
CDR3 DNA: TGTGCCAGCAGTTCCAGCTCCTATAATTCACCCCTCCACTTT

V gene: TRBV19
J gene: TRBJ1-2
clone size: NA
D gene: NA
CDR3 protein: CASSIGGLGRVDYGYTF
CDR3 DNA: TGTGCCAGTAGTATAGGGGGATTGGGGCGCGTAGACTATGGCTACACCTTC

V gene: TRBV28
J gene: TRBJ1-4
clone size: few
D gene: TRBD1
CDR3 protein: CASSTRGPVGEKLFF
CDR3 DNA: TGTGCCAGCAGTACCAGGGGGCCCGTAGGGGAAAAACTGTTTTTT

V gene: TRBV5-1
J gene: TRBJ2-7
clone size: NA
D gene: NA
CDR3 protein: CASSWGDVSYEQYF
CDR3 DNA: TGCGCCAGCAGCTGGGGGGACGTCTCCTACGAGCAGTACTTC